The 29 T cell receptor beta chains below all came from one sample that was sequenced in a study of T cell clones after liver transplantation. Sequencing was performed with immunoSEQ multiplex PCR; in TCRdb, only in-frame clones are kept and a portion is missing. The sample lists just over 60,000 clones, 71% occurring once. Material: CD4+ T cells from blood, obtained before liver transplant. Every receptor here comes from a human donor who received a liver transplant.

The J gene is TRBJ2-7, the V gene TRBV5-8; 7 bases line up with TRBD1. The CDR3 has 16 residues. The J segment lost 0 bases and the V segment lost 3 bases, leaving 9 bases of the junction unmatched. Germline V gene sequence: CDR1 SGHTS, CDR2 YDEGEE. CDR3 nucleotides: TGTGCCAGCAGCTCGGGACAGCTTTCGACCTCCTACGAGCAGTACTTC. Its protein is CASSSGQLSTSYEQYF.

V and J are TRBV19 and TRBJ1-2; the D is unclear. CDR3 size: 14 residues. Germline CDR1 LNHDA, CDR2 SQIVND (reference sequence). V lost 1 base and J lost 5, with 11 bases in between. In DNA form, the CDR3 reads TGTGCCAGTAGTATAGGGAGGTCGGATTATGGCTACACCTTC. Translating gives CASSIGRSDYGYTF.

The chain recombines TRBV18 with TRBJ1-4; D gene ambiguous. This CDR3 has 13 residues. Deletions cut 2 bases from V and 7 bases from J, with 8 bases between. CDR1 KGHSH and CDR2 LQKENI come from the germline V gene. Here the CDR3 reads CASSPSRAEKLFF. For the CDR3, the DNA is TGTGCCAGCTCACCATCCCGAGCTGAAAAACTGTTTTTT.

This clone was seen just once. This chain joins TRBV11-2 and TRBJ1-1; 8 nucleotides line up with TRBD1. J was trimmed by 5 bases and V by 5 bases; bases with no gene match: 7. The CDR3 covers 14 residues. Germline V lookup: CDR1 SGHAT, CDR2 FQNNGV. CDR3 bases: TGTGCCAGCAGCACCCAGACAGGGGAGACTGAAGCTTTCTTT. It is translated as CASSTQTGETEAFF.

The chain has TRBV30 and TRBJ1-1, with 10 bases lining up with TRBD1. The CDR3 is 15 residues long. Germline V CDR1 and CDR2: GTSNPN, SVGIG (reference sequence). After removal of 3 bases from V and 5 bases from J, the junction contained 9 bases not matched to a gene. The CDR3 sequence is CAWRSTGGTWTEAFF. The CDR3 coding sequence is TGTGCCTGGAGATCGACAGGGGGCACGTGGACTGAAGCTTTCTTT.

In its sample, this clone was seen many times. The chain links TRBV7-2 to TRBJ1-2; D is unresolved. This CDR3 contains 14 residues. V was pared by 2 bases and J by 2 bases, with 9 bases between. The germline CDR1 and CDR2 sequences are SGHTA and FQGNSA. The DNA of the CDR3 is TGTGCCAGCAGCTTAAGTGGAGGGAACTATGGCTACACCTTC. Translation gives CASSLSGGNYGYTF.

This chain links TRBV19 with TRBJ2-2; tentative D call: TRBD2 (6 bases). The CDR3 sequence is 17 residues long. Germline values: CDR1 LNHDA, CDR2 SQIVND (reference sequence). V shed 8 bases and J shed 0 bases, with 19 bases lying between them. CDR3 residues: CASYGDFAYPNTGELFF. CDR3 nucleotide sequence: TGTGCCAGTTATGGGGACTTCGCCTACCCGAACACCGGGGAGCTGTTTTTT. Full variable domain (rest looked up from reference TRBV19 and TRBJ2-2): DGGITQSPKYLFRKEGQNVTLSCEQNLNHDAMYWYRQDPGQGLRLIYYSQIVNDFQKGDIAEGYSVSREKKESFPLTVTSAQKNPTAFYLCASYGDFAYPNTGELFFGEGSRLTVL.

The rearrangement joins TRBV30 to TRBJ1-2; no clear D. V was pared by 7 bases and J by 8 bases, with 20 bases between. The CDR3 length is 13 residues. CDR1 is GTSNPN, CDR2 SVGIG, per germline (reference sequence). Written as DNA, the CDR3 is TGTGCCTCCCGGGTTCCGTCGTCAAGCGGCTACACCTTC. This sequence encodes CASRVPSSSGYTF.

This chain uses TRBV15 with TRBJ1-5; D not resolved. This CDR3 is 15 amino acids long. Germline lookup yields CDR1 LNHNV and CDR2 YYDKDF (reference sequence). V was clipped by 0 bases and J by 5 bases, with 11 bases between them. CDR3 amino acids: CATSRETMGDQPQHF. CDR3 DNA sequence: TGTGCCACCAGCAGAGAGACAATGGGTGATCAGCCCCAGCATTTT.

V gene TRBV5-4 combines with J gene TRBJ2-2, with D tentatively TRBD1 (7 bases). The CDR3 spans 13 residues. The germline V gene has CDR1 SGHNT and CDR2 YYREEE (reference sequence). The ends were cut back, 3 bases at V and 7 bases at J, with 10 bases in the middle. The CDR3 reads CASSSGGYGELFF. The DNA for the CDR3 is TGTGCCAGCAGCTCAGGGGGGTACGGGGAGCTGTTTTTT.

The chain's CDR3 is CASSSSFQETQYF. CDR3 coding DNA: TGTGCCAGCAGCTCCAGTTTCCAAGAGACCCAGTACTTC. The V call is TRBV9, the J call TRBJ2-5; D ambiguous. The CDR3 has 13 amino acids. V was shortened by 4 bases and J by 1 base, with 8 bases between the two germline ends. CDR1 is SGDLS and CDR2 is YYNGEE in the germline V gene. The complete variable domain, with remaining parts taken from reference TRBV9 and TRBJ2-5, reads DSGVTQTPKHLITATGQRVTLRCSPRSGDLSVYWYQQSLDQGLQFLIQYYNGEERAKGNILERFSAQQFPDLHSELNLSSLELGDSALYFCASSSSFQETQYFGPGTRLLVL.

The table lists this clone with a count of one. The chain employs TRBV29-1 and TRBJ2-1, with D possibly matching TRBD1 (6 bases). CDR3 size: 11 residues. V lost 2 bases to trimming and J lost 7 bases, with 6 bases between them. Per the germline V gene, CDR1 is SQVTM and CDR2 is ANQGSEA. CDR3: CSVERGNEQFF. The CDR3 coding sequence is TGCAGCGTTGAAAGGGGGAATGAGCAGTTCTTC.

The chain recombines TRBV7-9 with TRBJ2-3; 11 nucleotides line up with TRBD2. The CDR3 is 17 amino acids. After removal of 5 bases from V and 6 bases from J, the junction contained 13 bases not matched to a gene. The germline gives CDR1 SEHNR, CDR2 FQNEAQ (reference sequence). This chain's CDR3 is CASSVGTSGALADTQYF. The CDR3 DNA reads as TGTGCCAGCAGCGTCGGGACTAGCGGAGCCCTCGCGGATACGCAGTATTTT.

The chain couples TRBV28 to TRBJ1-1, with 9 positions matching TRBD1. The V gene's germline CDR1 is MDHEN and CDR2 SYDVKM. The CDR3 extends over 15 amino acids. The J segment lost 4 bases and the V segment lost 2 bases, leaving 5 bases of the junction unmatched. The CDR3 spells CASSLLTGGGTEAFF. The CDR3 DNA follows: TGTGCCAGCAGTTTACTGACAGGGGGAGGCACTGAAGCTTTCTTT. Full variable domain (missing parts from reference TRBV28 and TRBJ1-1): DVKVTQSSRYLVKRTGEKVFLECVQDMDHENMFWYRQDPGLGLRLIYFSYDVKMKEKGDIPEGYSVSREKKERFSLILESASTNQTSMYLCASSLLTGGGTEAFFGQGTRLTVV.

The chain links TRBV4-2 to TRBJ1-5; TRBD1 matches at 7 bases. V lost 1 base, J lost 4 bases, and 4 bases stayed unmatched. The CDR3 consists of 15 residues. The V gene's germline CDR1 is LGHNA and CDR2 YNFKEQ. CDR3 in amino acids: CASSQAVQGNQPQHF. Here the CDR3 DNA reads TGTGCCAGCAGCCAAGCCGTACAGGGGAATCAGCCCCAGCATTTT.

CDR3 coding DNA: TGTGCCATCAGTGAGTCGGGGACAGGAGGATATGGCTACACCTTC. It translates to CAISESGTGGYGYTF. V and J are TRBV10-3 and TRBJ1-2; 8 bases fit TRBD1. The CDR3 is 15 residues long. The germline V gene encodes CDR1 ENHRY and CDR2 SYGVKD. With V trimmed by 0 bases and J by 5 bases, 5 bases remained unmatched.

The genes are TRBV19 and TRBJ1-2; 8 nucleotides match TRBD1. Trimming cost V 5 bases and J 4 bases; bases outside gene matches: 9. CDR1 and CDR2 (germline): LNHDA, SQIVND (reference sequence). There are 15 residues in the CDR3. The CDR3, as DNA: TGTGCCAGTAGTGGGCCGGGACAGGAAGTCTATGGCTACACCTTC. Its translation is CASSGPGQEVYGYTF.

The chain joins TRBV5-1 to TRBJ1-2, with a weak D call TRBD1 (5 bases). The CDR3 totals 18 residues. Germline V gene lookup returns CDR1 SGHRS and CDR2 YFSETQ. V lost 2 bases, J lost 2 bases, and 22 bases lay in between. CDR3 sequence reads: CASSLGPGGTTSNYGYTF. In nucleotides, the CDR3 is TGCGCCAGCAGCTTAGGGCCGGGGGGAACGACCTCGAACTATGGCTACACCTTC. The variable domain in full, with the rest retrieved from reference TRBV5-1 and TRBJ1-2, is KAGVTQTPRYLIKTRGQQVTLSCSPISGHRSVSWYQQTPGQGLQFLFEYFSETQRNKGNFPGRFSGRQFSNSRSEMNVSTLELGDSALYLCASSLGPGGTTSNYGYTFGSGTRLTVV.

The V gene is TRBV5-1, the J gene TRBJ1-1, with 7 bases fitting TRBD1. In germline, CDR1 is SGHRS, CDR2 YFSETQ. The junction had 8 bases not matched to a gene; V was cut back by 4 bases and J by 2 bases. The CDR3 has 15 amino acids. The CDR3 bases are TGCGCCAGCAGCGCTGACAGGGTGGAAAACACTGAAGCTTTCTTT. Translating it yields CASSADRVENTEAFF.

V gene TRBV7-2 combines with J gene TRBJ2-3; D gene uncertain. V lost 2 bases to trimming and J lost 0 bases, with 6 bases between them. The CDR3 length is 14 residues. CDR1 SGHTA and CDR2 FQGNSA come from the germline V gene. This CDR3 is CASSLRVSTDTQYF. CDR3 nucleotides: TGTGCCAGCAGCTTACGGGTTAGCACAGATACGCAGTATTTT.

V and J are TRBV19 and TRBJ2-3; D not resolved. Germline CDR1 is LNHDA and CDR2 is SQIVND (reference sequence). Trimming removed 3 bases from V and 0 bases from J, with 4 bases in between. The CDR3 consists of 13 residues. In DNA, the CDR3 is TGTGCCAGTAGTATTCCGAGCACAGATACGCAGTATTTT. Its translation: CASSIPSTDTQYF.

The chain employs TRBV27 and TRBJ2-7; TRBD1 matches at 12 bases. Germline V lookup: CDR1 MNHEY, CDR2 SMNVEV (reference sequence). The V segment lost 3 bases and the J segment 4 bases; nucleotides outside the gene matches: 10. This CDR3 is 17 amino acids long. For the CDR3, the DNA is TGTGCCAGCAGTTTTGGGACAGGGGGCCAAAGATTTTACGAGCAGTACTTC. The encoded protein is CASSFGTGGQRFYEQYF.

The chain employs TRBV6-1 and TRBJ2-1; TRBD2 matches at 11 bases. V lost 5 bases to trimming and J lost 9 bases; unmatched junction nucleotides: 3. Looked up from germline, CDR1 is MNHNS and CDR2 is SASEGT. This CDR3 has 13 residues. The CDR3 spells CASSLAGGGEQFF. CDR3 DNA: TGTGCCAGCAGTTTAGCGGGGGGGGGTGAGCAGTTCTTC.

This sequence joins TRBV19 and TRBJ1-6, with 10 positions matching TRBD1. Germline trimming cut 4 bases from V and 1 base from J; bases unmatched to any gene: 7. The V gene's germline CDR1 is LNHDA and CDR2 SQIVND (reference sequence). This CDR3 spans 18 amino acids. CDR3 loop: CASSTDGQGVSYNSPLHF. DNA of the CDR3: TGTGCCAGTAGTACCGACGGACAGGGGGTTTCCTATAATTCACCCCTCCACTTT.

This clone was observed at least ten times. The chain combines TRBV2 with TRBJ1-5, with D possibly being TRBD1 (6 bases). Per the germline V gene, CDR1 is SNHLY and CDR2 is FYNNEI. V was shortened by 6 bases and J by 4 bases, with 13 bases between the two germline ends. This CDR3 is 14 amino acids long. The CDR3 nucleotides are TGTGCCAGCAGCCACAGGGACGGTAATCAGCCCCAGCATTTT. Translation: CASSHRDGNQPQHF.

The chain links TRBV6-1 to TRBJ2-2, with 9 bases matching TRBD1. This CDR3 contains 12 residues. Looked up from germline, CDR1 is MNHNS and CDR2 is SASEGT. Trimming removed 11 bases from V and 5 bases from J; junction bases left unmatched: 3. For the CDR3, the DNA is TGTGCCGACAGGGGGGAGACCGGGGAGCTGTTTTTT. Amino acids: CADRGETGELFF.

The chain uses TRBV11-3 and TRBJ1-1; 10 bases are shared with TRBD1. From germline, CDR1 is SGHNT and CDR2 YENEEA. The length of the CDR3 is 14 residues. J gave up 6 bases and V 2 bases, and 3 bases lay outside the gene matches. CDR3 sequence: CASSLTDRGSEAFF. CDR3 nucleotides: TGTGCCAGCAGCTTAACGGACAGGGGGTCTGAAGCTTTCTTT.

The V call is TRBV6-5, the J call TRBJ1-2, with a possible D match to TRBD1 (6 bases). V lost 4 bases and J 3 bases, leaving 15 bases between the germline ends. This CDR3 has 15 residues. From germline, CDR1 is MNHEY and CDR2 SVGAGI. The CDR3 sequence is CASSSPGDMDYGYTF. In nucleotides, the CDR3 is TGTGCCAGCAGTTCCCCAGGGGACATGGACTATGGCTACACCTTC.

Only a few counts were recorded for this clone. The chain links TRBV10-3 to TRBJ1-2; weak D call: TRBD1 (6 bases). This CDR3 spans 16 amino acids. CDR1 is ENHRY, CDR2 SYGVKD, per germline. Between the trimmed V and J ends, which lost 0 bases and 8 bases, there was a span of 19 bases. The CDR3 nucleotides read TGTGCCATCAGTGAGTCGAAAGTGGCAGGGGTAGGAGGCTACACCTTC. It translates to CAISESKVAGVGGYTF.